This T cell receptor (beta chain) comes out of a study of cytomegalovirus exposure and HLA in healthy donors. The V gene end was trimmed by 7 bases and the J gene end by 0 bases; junction bases not matched to a gene: 2. The CDR3 has 13 residues. Germline CDR1 and CDR2: SQVTM and ANQGSEA. PCR was performed using 60 Vbeta and 13 Jbeta primers. The repertoire was sequenced with immunoSEQ multiplex PCR; TCRdb's copy has only in-frame clones and lacks some. This repertoire includes roughly 30,000 clones. The receptor was derived from a female donor in good health and CMV-seronegative. The chain employs TRBV29-1 and TRBJ2-2, with 7 positions matching TRBD1. The sequenced sample consisted of PBMCs. The CDR3 is CSGGQANTGELFF. In DNA, the CDR3 is TGCAGCGGTGGACAGGCGAACACCGGGGAGCTGTTTTTT.